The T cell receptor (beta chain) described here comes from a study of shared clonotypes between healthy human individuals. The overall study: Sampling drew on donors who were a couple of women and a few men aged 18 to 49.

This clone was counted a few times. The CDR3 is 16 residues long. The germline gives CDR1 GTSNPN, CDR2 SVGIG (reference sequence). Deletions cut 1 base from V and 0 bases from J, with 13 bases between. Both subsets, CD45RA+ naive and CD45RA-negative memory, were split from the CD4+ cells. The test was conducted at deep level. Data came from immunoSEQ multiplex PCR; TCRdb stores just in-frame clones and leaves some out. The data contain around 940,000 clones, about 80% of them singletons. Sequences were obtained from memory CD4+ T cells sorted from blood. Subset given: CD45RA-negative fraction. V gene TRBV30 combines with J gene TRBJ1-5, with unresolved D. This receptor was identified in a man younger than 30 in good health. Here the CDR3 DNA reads TGTGCCTGGAGTGCGGCCGTTTCTCTTAGCAATCAGCCCCAGCATTTT. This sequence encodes CAWSAAVSLSNQPQHF.